This T cell receptor (beta chain) derives from a study of radiotherapy plus CTLA-4 blockade in lung cancer. Here immunoSEQ multiplex PCR was the method, and the copy in TCRdb shows in-frame clones only, minus some. Of around 80,000 clones listed, more than 60% were seen once; the top ten hold over 20%. The sequenced sample was peripheral blood, obtained from a patient treated with radiotherapy plus ipilimumab. This receptor was taken from a human donor with non-small cell lung cancer whose response to radiotherapy plus ipilimumab could not be evaluated. Some clones in this sample may be carry-over from other donors' samples.

The CDR3 is CASTLGQGVGGELFF. In DNA, the CDR3 is TGTGCCAGTACTCTCGGTCAGGGGGTCGGTGGGGAGCTGTTTTTT. The chain has TRBV19 and TRBJ2-2, with 7 nucleotides matching TRBD1. V was clipped by 7 bases and J by 8 bases; unmatched bases: 13. This CDR3 has 15 residues. Germline lookup yields CDR1 LNHDA and CDR2 SQIVND (reference sequence).